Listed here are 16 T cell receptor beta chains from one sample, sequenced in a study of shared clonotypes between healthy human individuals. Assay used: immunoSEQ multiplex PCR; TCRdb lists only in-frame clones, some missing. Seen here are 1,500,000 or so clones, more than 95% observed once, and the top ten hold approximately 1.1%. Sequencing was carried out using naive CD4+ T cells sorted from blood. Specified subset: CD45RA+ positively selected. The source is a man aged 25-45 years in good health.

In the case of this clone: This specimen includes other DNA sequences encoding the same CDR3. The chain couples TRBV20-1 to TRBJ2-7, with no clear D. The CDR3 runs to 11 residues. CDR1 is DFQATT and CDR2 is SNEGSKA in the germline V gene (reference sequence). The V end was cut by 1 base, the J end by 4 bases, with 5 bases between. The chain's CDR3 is CSARGRYEQYF. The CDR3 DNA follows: TGCAGTGCTAGAGGCCGATACGAGCAGTACTTC.

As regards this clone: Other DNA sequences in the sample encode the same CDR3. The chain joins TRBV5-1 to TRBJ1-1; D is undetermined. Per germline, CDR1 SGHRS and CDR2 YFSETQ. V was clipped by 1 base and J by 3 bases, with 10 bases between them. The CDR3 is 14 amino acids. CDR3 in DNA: TGCGCCAGCAGCTTGCTAGGGTTTGACACTGAAGCTTTCTTT. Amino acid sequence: CASSLLGFDTEAFF. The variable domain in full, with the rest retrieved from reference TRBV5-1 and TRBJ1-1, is KAGVTQTPRYLIKTRGQQVTLSCSPISGHRSVSWYQQTPGQGLQFLFEYFSETQRNKGNFPGRFSGRQFSNSRSEMNVSTLELGDSALYLCASSLLGFDTEAFFGQGTRLTVV.

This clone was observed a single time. CDR3 amino acids: CASSVGTFDTGELFF. The CDR3, as DNA: TGTGCCAGCAGCGTAGGGACCTTTGACACCGGGGAGCTGTTTTTT. The V call is TRBV9, the J call TRBJ2-2; D call uncertain. Trimming left V 0 bases short and J 3 bases short, with 9 bases between. Germline V gives CDR1 SGDLS, CDR2 YYNGEE. The CDR3 has 15 residues.

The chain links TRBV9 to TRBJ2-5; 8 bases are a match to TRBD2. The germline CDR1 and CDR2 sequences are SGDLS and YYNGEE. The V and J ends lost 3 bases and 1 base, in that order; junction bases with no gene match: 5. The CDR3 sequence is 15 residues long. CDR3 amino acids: CASSADGLAQETQYF. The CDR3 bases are TGTGCCAGCAGCGCAGATGGACTAGCCCAAGAGACCCAGTACTTC. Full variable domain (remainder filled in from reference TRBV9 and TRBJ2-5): DSGVTQTPKHLITATGQRVTLRCSPRSGDLSVYWYQQSLDQGLQFLIQYYNGEERAKGNILERFSAQQFPDLHSELNLSSLELGDSALYFCASSADGLAQETQYFGPGTRLLVL.

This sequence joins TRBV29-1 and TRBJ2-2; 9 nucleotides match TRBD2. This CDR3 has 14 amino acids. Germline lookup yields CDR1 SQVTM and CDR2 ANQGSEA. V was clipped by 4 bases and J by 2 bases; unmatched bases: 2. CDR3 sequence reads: CSVVTSGNTGELFF. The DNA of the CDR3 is TGCAGCGTTGTGACTAGCGGAAACACCGGGGAGCTGTTTTTT.

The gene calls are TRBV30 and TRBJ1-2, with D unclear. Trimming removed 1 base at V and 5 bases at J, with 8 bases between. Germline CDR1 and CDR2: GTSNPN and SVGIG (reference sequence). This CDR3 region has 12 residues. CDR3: CAWSAVTYGYTF. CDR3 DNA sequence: TGTGCCTGGAGTGCGGTAACTTATGGCTACACCTTC.

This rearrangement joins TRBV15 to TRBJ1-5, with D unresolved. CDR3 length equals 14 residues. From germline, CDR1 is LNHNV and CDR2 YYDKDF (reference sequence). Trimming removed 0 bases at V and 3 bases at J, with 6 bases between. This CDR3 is CATSRDRDNQPQHF. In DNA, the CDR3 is TGTGCCACCAGCAGAGATCGAGACAATCAGCCCCAGCATTTT.

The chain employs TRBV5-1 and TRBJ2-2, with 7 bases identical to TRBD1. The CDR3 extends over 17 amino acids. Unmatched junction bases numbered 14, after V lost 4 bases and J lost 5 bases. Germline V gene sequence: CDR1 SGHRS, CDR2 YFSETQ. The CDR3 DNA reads TGCGCCAGCAGCACCCCCCAGGGACAGTTGAGGACCGGGGAGCTGTTTTTT. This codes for CASSTPQGQLRTGELFF.

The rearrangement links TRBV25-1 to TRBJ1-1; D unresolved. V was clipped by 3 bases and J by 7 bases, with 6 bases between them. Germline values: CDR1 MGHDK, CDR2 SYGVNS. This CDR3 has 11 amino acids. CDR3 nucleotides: TGTGCCAGCAGTGATTTCAGTGAAGCTTTCTTT. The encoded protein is CASSDFSEAFF.

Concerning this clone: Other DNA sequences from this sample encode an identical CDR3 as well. CDR3 DNA: TGTGCCAGCAGTTACGGAAGCAATCAGCCCCAGCATTTT. Its protein is CASSYGSNQPQHF. The V and J genes are TRBV6-6 and TRBJ1-5; D is ambiguous. Per the germline V gene, CDR1 is MNHNY and CDR2 is SVGAGI (reference sequence). The length of the CDR3 is 13 residues. V was cut by 2 bases and J by 1 base, with 3 bases left in between.

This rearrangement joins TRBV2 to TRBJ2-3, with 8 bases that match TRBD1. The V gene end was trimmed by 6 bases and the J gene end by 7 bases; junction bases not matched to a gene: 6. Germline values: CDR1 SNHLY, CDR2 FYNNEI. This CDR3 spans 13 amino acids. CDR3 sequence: CASSLGQGNTQYF. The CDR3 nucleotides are TGTGCCAGCAGCCTCGGACAGGGAAATACGCAGTATTTT.

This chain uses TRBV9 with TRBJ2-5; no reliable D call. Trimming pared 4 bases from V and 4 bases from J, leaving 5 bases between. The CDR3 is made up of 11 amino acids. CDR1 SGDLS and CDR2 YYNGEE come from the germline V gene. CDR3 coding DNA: TGTGCCAGCAGCTCGCGAGAGACCCAGTACTTC. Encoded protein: CASSSRETQYF.

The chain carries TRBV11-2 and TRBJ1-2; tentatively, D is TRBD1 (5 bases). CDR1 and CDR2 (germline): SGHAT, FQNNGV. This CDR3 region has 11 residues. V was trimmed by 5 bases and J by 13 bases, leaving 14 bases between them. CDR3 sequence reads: CASSARAPTTF. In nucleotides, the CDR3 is TGTGCCAGCAGCGCCAGGGCTCCCACCACCTTC.

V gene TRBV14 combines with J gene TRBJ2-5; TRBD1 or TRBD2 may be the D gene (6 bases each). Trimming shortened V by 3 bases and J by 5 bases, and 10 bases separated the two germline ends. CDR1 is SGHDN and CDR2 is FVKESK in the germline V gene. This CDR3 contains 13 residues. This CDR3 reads CASSHGGGETQYF. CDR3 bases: TGTGCCAGCAGCCATGGAGGGGGGGAGACCCAGTACTTC.

The CDR3, as DNA: TGCGCCAGCAGTCATCGACGGCGCAGGGGGGAGAACTATGGCTACACCTTC. Translating it yields CASSHRRRRGENYGYTF. The chain carries TRBV23-1 and TRBJ1-2; 7 bases map to TRBD1. TRBV23-1 is given ORF status, its function remaining uncertain. CDR3 length: 17 residues. The junction had 12 bases not matched to a gene; V was cut back by 3 bases and J by 2 bases.

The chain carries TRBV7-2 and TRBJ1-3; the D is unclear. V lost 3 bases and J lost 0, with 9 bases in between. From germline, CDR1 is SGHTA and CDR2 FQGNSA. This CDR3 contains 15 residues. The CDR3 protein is CASSFTQFSGNTIYF. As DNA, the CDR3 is TGTGCCAGCAGCTTTACCCAGTTCTCTGGAAACACCATATATTTT.